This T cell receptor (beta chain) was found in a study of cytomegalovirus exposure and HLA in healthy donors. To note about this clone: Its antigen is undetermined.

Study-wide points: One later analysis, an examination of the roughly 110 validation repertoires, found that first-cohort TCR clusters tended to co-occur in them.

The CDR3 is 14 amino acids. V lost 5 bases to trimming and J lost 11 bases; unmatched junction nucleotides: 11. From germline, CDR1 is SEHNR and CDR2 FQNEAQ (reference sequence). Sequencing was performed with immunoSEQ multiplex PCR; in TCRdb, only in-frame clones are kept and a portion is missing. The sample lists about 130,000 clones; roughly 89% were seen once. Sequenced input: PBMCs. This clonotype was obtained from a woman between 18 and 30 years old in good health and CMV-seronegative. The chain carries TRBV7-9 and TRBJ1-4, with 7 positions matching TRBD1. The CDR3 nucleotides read TGTGCCAGCAGCCCCGGGACAGCCCTTGGGAAACTGTTTTTT. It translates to CASSPGTALGKLFF.